These T cell receptor beta chains were read from a single sample in a study of glioma-infiltrating T cells. Via MiXCR, TCRdb re-called the multiplex PCR reads, giving one row per CDR3 protein. The sample yields about 130,000 distinct CDR3 sequences, roughly 20% seen once. Sequenced input: glioma tissue, nonneoplastic brain tissue, or PBMCs (not recorded which). These TCRs come from a human donor with low-grade glioma or glioblastoma, undergoing nonglioma brain surgery, or in good health (not recorded which). Both conserved end residues are part of each CDR3. A D gene is named only where the DNA matches it firmly. The listing skips clone size in some rows; elsewhere it reads once, few, many or a size class.

TRBV27	.	.	TRBJ2-3	TGTGCCACCCGGACAGCAAACAAAGATACACAGTATTTT	CATRTANKDTQYF
TRBV7-9	TRBD1	many	TRBJ2-1	TGTGCCAGCAGCCCCCCGGGACAGGGGAAAAATGAGCAGTTCTTC	CASSPPGQGKNEQFF
TRBV29-1	.	.	TRBJ2-7	TGCAGCGTTGAAAAGGACAGTTACGAGCAGTACTTC	CSVEKDSYEQYF
TRBV24-1	.	many	TRBJ2-1	TGTGCCACCAGTGATTCCCAGGACAGTTACTACAATGAGCAGTTCTTC	CATSDSQDSYYNEQFF
TRBV11-2	TRBD2	few	TRBJ2-3	TGTGCCAGCAGCAGGACTAGGTTCCCCCTCACAGATACGCAGTATTTT	CASSRTRFPLTDTQYF
TRBV2	.	many	TRBJ2-2	TGTGCCAGCCGAGTACTAGCGAACACCGGGGAGCTGTTTTTT	CASRVLANTGELFF
TRBV20-1	TRBD2	.	TRBJ2-2	TGCAGTGCTAGAGGGGCAGGACTAGCGGGAGTGAAGAACACCGGGGAGCTGTTTTTT	CSARGAGLAGVKNTGELFF
TRBV6-1	TRBD1	many	TRBJ2-5	TGTGCCAGCAGTTCCTTGAACGACAGGGCCGCAGAGACCCAGTACTTC	CASSSLNDRAAETQYF
TRBV27	.	many	TRBJ2-7	TGTGCCAGCAGCGCGGGCGCGGGGTCCTACGAGCAGTACTTC	CASSAGAGSYEQYF
TRBV28	.	many	TRBJ1-1	TGTGCCAGCCGAGACAGTTCGAACACTGAAGCTTTCTTT	CASRDSSNTEAFF
TRBV6-1	TRBD2	many	TRBJ2-2	TGTGCCAGCAAGGTACTAGCGGGGTACACCGGGGAGCTGTTTTTT	CASKVLAGYTGELFF
TRBV27	.	many	TRBJ1-5	TGTGCCAGCAGTTTATTAGGCAGGGCATTAAATCAGCCCCAGCATTTT	CASSLLGRALNQPQHF
TRBV4-1	TRBD1	many	TRBJ1-5	TGCGCCAGCAGCCTCACCCCCGGGACAGGTAATCAGCCCCAGCATTTT	CASSLTPGTGNQPQHF
TRBV30	.	few	TRBJ1-5	TGTGCCTGGAGTGGGGGGAGTACTCAGCCCCAGCATTTT	CAWSGGSTQPQHF
TRBV6-1	.	many	TRBJ2-4	TGTGCCAGCAGAACGAGGCTAGCCAAAAACATTCAGTACTTC	CASRTRLAKNIQYF
TRBV20-1	.	many	TRBJ2-1	TGCAGTGCTGAAGGGGTCAGCGGGAATGAGCAGTTCTTC	CSAEGVSGNEQFF
TRBV12-3/TRBV12-4	.	few	TRBJ1-5	TGTGCCAGCAGTTCAGGACAGAGTAATCAGCCCCAGCATTTT	CASSSGQSNQPQHF
TRBV20-1	.	many	TRBJ2-7	TGCAGTGCTCCGTTGACGGGCACCTACGAGCAGTACTTC	CSAPLTGTYEQYF
TRBV6-1	TRBD1	many	TRBJ1-1	TGTGCCAGTCCGGACAGGGCGAACACTGAAGCTTTCTTT	CASPDRANTEAFF
TRBV6-6	.	many	TRBJ1-3	TGTGCCAGCAGTTACAACAGAGATTCTGGAAACACCATATATTTT	CASSYNRDSGNTIYF
TRBV12-3/TRBV12-4	TRBD2	.	TRBJ2-7	TGTGCCAGCAGTCTCCTCACTAGCGGGTACGAGCAGTACTTC	CASSLLTSGYEQYF
TRBV20-1	.	.	TRBJ2-7	TGCAGTGCTAGAGATGAGGAGCCGGTTGACGAGCAGTACTTC	CSARDEEPVDEQYF
TRBV27	.	many	TRBJ1-5	TGTGCCAGCAGTCCTCATAATCAGCCCCAGCATTTT	CASSPHNQPQHF
TRBV3-1	TRBD2	.	TRBJ2-1	TGTGCCAGCAGCCTCAGCGGGAGTGGAATCAATGAGCAGTTCTTC	CASSLSGSGINEQFF
TRBV20-1	.	many	TRBJ1-2	TGCAGTGCTTTTGGGGGGGTCAGTGGCTACACCTTC	CSAFGGVSGYTF
TRBV15	.	many	TRBJ2-3	TGTGCCACCAGCAGAGATCTGGCGGACTTGCTCACAGATACGCAGTATTTT	CATSRDLADLLTDTQYF
TRBV6-1	TRBD2	many	TRBJ2-7	TGTGCCAGCAGTGAATACCTGGGTAGTAGGCTAGCGGGACCCAAGCGCTCCTACGAGCAGTACTTC	CASSEYLGSRLAGPKRSYEQYF
TRBV29-1	.	many	TRBJ2-3	TGCAGCGTTGAACCGAGTAGCACAGATACGCAGTATTTT	CSVEPSSTDTQYF
TRBV5-6	TRBD1	.	TRBJ1-2	TGTGCCAGCAGTTTCCGGGACAGCAACTATGGCTACACCTTC	CASSFRDSNYGYTF
TRBV4-3	.	many	TRBJ2-5	TGCGCCAGCAGCCAAGAAACGGGCAGTCAAGAGACCCAGTACTTC	CASSQETGSQETQYF
TRBV29-1	.	few	TRBJ2-1	TGCAGCGCGCAATGGACGGGCTCCTACAATGAGCAGTTCTTC	CSAQWTGSYNEQFF